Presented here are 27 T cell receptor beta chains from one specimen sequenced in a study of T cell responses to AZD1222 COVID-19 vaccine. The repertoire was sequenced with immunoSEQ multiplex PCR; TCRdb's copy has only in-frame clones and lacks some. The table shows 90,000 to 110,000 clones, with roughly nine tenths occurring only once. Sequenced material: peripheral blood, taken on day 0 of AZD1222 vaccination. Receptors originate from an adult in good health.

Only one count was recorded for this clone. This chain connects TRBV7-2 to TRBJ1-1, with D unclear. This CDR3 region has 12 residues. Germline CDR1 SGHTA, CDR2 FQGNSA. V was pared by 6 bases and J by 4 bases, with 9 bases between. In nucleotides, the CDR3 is TGTGCCAGCAGTAAAAGGCCCACTGAAGCTTTCTTT. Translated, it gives CASSKRPTEAFF.

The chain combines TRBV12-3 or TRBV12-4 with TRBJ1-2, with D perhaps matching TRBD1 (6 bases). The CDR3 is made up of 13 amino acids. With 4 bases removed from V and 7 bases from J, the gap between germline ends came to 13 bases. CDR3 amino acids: CASSSTGSAGYTF. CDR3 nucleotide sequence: TGTGCCAGCAGTTCCACAGGGTCGGCTGGCTACACCTTC.

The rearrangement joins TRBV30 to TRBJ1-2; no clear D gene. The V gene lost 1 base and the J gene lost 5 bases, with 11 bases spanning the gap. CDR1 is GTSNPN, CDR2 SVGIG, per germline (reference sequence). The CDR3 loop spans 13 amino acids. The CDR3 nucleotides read TGTGCCTGGAGTGGGAATACTGGGTATGGCTACACCTTC. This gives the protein CAWSGNTGYGYTF.

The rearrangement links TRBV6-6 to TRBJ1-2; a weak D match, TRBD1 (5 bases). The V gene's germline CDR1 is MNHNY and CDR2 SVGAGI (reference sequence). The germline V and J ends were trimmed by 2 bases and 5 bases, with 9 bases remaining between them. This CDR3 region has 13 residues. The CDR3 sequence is CASSYGTLYGYTF. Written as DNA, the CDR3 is TGTGCCAGCAGTTACGGGACTCTGTATGGCTACACCTTC.

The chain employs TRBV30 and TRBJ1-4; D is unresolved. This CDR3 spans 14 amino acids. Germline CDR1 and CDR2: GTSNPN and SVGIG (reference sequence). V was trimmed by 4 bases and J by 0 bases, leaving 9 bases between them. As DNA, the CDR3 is TGTGCCTGGAACCGTGGGGCAACTAATGAAAAACTGTTTTTT. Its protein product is CAWNRGATNEKLFF.

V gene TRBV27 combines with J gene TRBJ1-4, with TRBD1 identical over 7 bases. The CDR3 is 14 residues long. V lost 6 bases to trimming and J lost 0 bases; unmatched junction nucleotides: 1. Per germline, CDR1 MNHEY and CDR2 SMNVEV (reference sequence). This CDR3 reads CASRGTATNEKLFF. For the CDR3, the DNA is TGTGCCAGCAGAGGGACAGCAACTAATGAAAAACTGTTTTTT. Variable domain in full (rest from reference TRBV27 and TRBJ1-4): EAQVTQNPRYLITVTGKKLTVTCSQNMNHEYMSWYRQDPGLGLRQIYYSMNVEVTDKGDVPEGYKVSRKEKRNFPLILESPSPNQTSLYFCASRGTATNEKLFFGSGTQLSVL.

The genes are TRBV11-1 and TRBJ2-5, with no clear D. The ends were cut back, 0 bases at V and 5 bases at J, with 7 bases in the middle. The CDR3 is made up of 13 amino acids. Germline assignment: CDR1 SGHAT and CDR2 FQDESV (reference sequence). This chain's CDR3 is CASSLASSETQYF. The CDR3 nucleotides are TGTGCCAGCAGCTTAGCGTCAAGTGAGACCCAGTACTTC.

This CDR3 is CASTPTSGGANEQFF. CDR3 bases: TGTGCCAGCACCCCGACTAGTGGAGGGGCCAATGAGCAGTTCTTC. The chain employs TRBV2 and TRBJ2-1, with TRBD2 as a possible D gene (6 bases). CDR3 size: 15 residues. V lost 7 bases and J 6 bases, leaving 19 bases between the germline ends. Germline V gene data show CDR1 as SNHLY and CDR2 as FYNNEI.

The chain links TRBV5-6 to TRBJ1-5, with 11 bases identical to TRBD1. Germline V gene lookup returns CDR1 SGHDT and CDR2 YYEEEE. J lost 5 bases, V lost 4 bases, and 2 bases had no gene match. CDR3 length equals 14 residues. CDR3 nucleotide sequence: TGTGCCAGCAGCAGGACAGGGGGCGATCAGCCCCAGCATTTT. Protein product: CASSRTGGDQPQHF.

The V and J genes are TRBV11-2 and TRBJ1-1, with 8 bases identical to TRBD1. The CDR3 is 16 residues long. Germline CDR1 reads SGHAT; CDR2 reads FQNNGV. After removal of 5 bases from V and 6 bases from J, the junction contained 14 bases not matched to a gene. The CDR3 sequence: CASSPGDRFGSSEAFF. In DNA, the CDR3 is TGTGCCAGCAGCCCGGGGGACAGGTTTGGTTCGTCTGAAGCTTTCTTT.

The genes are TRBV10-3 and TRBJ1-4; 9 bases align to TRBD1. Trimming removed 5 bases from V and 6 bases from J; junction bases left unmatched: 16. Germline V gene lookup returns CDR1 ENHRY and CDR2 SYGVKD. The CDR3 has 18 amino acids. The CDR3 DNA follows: TGTGCCATCAGTTCCAGTCGATCAACAGGGGGCTATGATGAAAAACTGTTTTTT. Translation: CAISSSRSTGGYDEKLFF.

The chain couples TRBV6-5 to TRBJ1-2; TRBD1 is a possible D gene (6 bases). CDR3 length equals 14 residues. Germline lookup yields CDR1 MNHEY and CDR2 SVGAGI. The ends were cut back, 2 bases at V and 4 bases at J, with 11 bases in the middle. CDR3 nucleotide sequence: TGTGCCAGCAGTTACGGGGGGCAGAGCTATGGCTACACCTTC. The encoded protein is CASSYGGQSYGYTF.

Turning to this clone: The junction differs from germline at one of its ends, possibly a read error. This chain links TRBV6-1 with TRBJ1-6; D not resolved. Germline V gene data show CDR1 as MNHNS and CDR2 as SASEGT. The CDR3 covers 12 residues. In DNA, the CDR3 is TGTGCCAGCAGAGAAGCGGGTTCACCCCTCCACTTT. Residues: CASREAGSPLHF.

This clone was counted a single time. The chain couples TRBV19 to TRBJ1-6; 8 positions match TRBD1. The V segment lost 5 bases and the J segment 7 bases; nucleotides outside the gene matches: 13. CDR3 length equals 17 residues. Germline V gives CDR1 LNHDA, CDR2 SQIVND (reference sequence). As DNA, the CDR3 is TGTGCCAGTAGTTCCATCCCGGGACAGGTAAGGAATTCACCCCTCCACTTT. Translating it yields CASSSIPGQVRNSPLHF.

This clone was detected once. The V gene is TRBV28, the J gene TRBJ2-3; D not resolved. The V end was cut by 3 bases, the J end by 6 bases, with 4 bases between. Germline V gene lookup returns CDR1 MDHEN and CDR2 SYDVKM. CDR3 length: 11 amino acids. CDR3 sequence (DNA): TGTGCCAGCAGTTTCCGGGATACGCAGTATTTT. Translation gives CASSFRDTQYF.

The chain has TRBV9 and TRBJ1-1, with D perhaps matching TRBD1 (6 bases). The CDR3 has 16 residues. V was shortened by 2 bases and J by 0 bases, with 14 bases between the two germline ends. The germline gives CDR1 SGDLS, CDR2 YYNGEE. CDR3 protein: CASSVLGGPMNTEAFF. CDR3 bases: TGTGCCAGCAGCGTTCTTGGGGGGCCCATGAACACTGAAGCTTTCTTT.

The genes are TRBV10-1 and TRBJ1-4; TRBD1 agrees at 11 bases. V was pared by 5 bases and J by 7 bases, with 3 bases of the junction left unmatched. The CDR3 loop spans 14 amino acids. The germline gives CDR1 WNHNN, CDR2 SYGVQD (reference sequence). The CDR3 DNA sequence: TGCGCCAGCAGTCCCGGGACAGGGGGTGAAAAACTGTTTTTT. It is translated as CASSPGTGGEKLFF.

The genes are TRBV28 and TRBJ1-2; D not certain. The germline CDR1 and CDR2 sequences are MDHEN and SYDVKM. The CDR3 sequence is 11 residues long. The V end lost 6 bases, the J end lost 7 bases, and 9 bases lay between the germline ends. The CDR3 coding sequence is TGTGCCAGCAGCCGGGGTGGTGGCTACACCTTC. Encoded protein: CASSRGGGYTF.

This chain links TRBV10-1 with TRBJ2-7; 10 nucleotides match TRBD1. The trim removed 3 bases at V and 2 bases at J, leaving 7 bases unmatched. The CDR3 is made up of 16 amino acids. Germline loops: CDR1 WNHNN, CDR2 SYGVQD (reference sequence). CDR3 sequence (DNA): TGCGCCAGCAGTGAAATTCCCGGGACAGGGGCCTACGAGCAGTACTTC. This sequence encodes CASSEIPGTGAYEQYF.

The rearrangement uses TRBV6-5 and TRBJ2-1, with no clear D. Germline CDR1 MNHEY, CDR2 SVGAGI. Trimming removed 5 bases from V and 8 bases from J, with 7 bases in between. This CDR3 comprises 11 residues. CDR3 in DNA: TGTGCCAGCAGTACCCGCTATGAGCAGTTCTTC. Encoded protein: CASSTRYEQFF.

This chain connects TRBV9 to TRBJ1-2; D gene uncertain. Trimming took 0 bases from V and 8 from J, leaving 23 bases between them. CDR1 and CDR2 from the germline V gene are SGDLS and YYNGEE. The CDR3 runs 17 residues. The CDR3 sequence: CASSVGGGGPSLYGYTF. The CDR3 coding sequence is TGTGCCAGCAGCGTAGGGGGAGGAGGACCGTCACTATACGGCTACACCTTC.

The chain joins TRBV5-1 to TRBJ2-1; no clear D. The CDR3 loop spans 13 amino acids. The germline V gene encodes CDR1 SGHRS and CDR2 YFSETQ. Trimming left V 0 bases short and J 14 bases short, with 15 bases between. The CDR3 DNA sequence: TGCGCCAGCAGCTTGGAAAGCCCGGTCTATGAGTTCTTC. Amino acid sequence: CASSLESPVYEFF.

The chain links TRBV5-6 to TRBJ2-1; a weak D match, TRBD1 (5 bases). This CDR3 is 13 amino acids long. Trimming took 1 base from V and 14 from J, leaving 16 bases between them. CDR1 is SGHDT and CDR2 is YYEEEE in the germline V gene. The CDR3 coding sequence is TGTGCCAGCAGCTTGAGGTTGAGACAGTCCGAGTTCTTC. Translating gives CASSLRLRQSEFF.

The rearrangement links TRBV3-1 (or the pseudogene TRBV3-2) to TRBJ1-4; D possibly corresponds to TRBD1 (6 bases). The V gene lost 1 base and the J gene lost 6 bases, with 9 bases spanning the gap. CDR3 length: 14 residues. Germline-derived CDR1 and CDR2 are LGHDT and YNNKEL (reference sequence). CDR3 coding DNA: TGTGCCAGCAGCCAAGGGACAGTTCATGAAAAACTGTTTTTT. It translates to CASSQGTVHEKLFF.

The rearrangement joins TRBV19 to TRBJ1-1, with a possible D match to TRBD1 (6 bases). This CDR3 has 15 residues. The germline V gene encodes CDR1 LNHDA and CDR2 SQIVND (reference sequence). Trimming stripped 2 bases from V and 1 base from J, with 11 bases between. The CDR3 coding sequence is TGTGCCAGTAGTATAATCGGGGGGGCGAACACTGAAGCTTTCTTT. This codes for CASSIIGGANTEAFF.

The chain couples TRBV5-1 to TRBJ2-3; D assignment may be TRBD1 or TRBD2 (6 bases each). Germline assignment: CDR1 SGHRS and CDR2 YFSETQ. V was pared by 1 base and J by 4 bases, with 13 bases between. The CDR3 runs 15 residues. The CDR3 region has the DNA TGCGCCAGCAGCTTGTTTCCGGGGGCTTCAGATACGCAGTATTTT. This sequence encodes CASSLFPGASDTQYF.

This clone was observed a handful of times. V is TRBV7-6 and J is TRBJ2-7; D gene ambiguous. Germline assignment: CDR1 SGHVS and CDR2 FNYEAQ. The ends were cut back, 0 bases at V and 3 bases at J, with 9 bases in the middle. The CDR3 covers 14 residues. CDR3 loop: CASSLALQVYEQYF. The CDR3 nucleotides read TGTGCCAGCAGCTTAGCGTTGCAGGTCTACGAGCAGTACTTC.